The next 23 T cell receptor beta chains were all read from a single sample in a study of T cells after yellow fever vaccination. A single record per CDR3 protein comes from TCRdb applying MiXCR to the 5' RACE reads. The top ten clones hold approximately 15% of a sample with 500,000 to 650,000 distinct CDR3 sequences, around 17% of them seen once. Sequenced material: PBMCs, taken less than 6 days after the first yellow fever vaccination. All receptors come from a man younger than 35 who received the YFV17D yellow fever vaccine.

This clonotype was seen ten or more times. The V and J genes are TRBV7-2 and TRBJ1-5; 7 bases fit TRBD1. Germline-derived CDR1 and CDR2 are SGHTA and FQGNSA. CDR3 length equals 13 residues. Trimming removed 10 bases from V and 7 bases from J; junction bases left unmatched: 10. In DNA, the CDR3 is TGTGCCACTAATAGGGGGCGCGGCCAGCCCCAGCATTTT. Its translation is CATNRGRGQPQHF.

The gene calls are TRBV11-2 and TRBJ1-4; the D gene is possibly TRBD1 (5 bases). Germline loops: CDR1 SGHAT, CDR2 FQNNGV. The CDR3 is made up of 17 amino acids. The V gene lost 5 bases and the J gene lost 7 bases, with 23 bases spanning the gap. CDR3: CASSPYTPQGVSEKLFF. CDR3 DNA: TGTGCCAGCAGCCCATATACCCCCCAGGGAGTGAGTGAAAAACTGTTTTTT.

The sample holds many counts of this clonotype. The chain has TRBV4-1 and TRBJ1-5; possibly TRBD1 for D (6 bases). Germline V gene data show CDR1 as MGHRA and CDR2 as YSYEKL. The CDR3 length is 15 residues. Trimming removed 0 bases from V and 6 bases from J, with 12 bases in between. CDR3 coding DNA: TGCGCCAGCAGCCAAGATTCCGGGGGCAGTCAGCCCCAGCATTTT. Its protein is CASSQDSGGSQPQHF.

V is TRBV27 and J is TRBJ2-1; TRBD2 agrees at 11 bases. Unmatched junction bases numbered 6, after V lost 7 bases and J lost 4 bases. There are 15 residues in the CDR3. CDR1 is MNHEY and CDR2 is SMNVEV in the germline V gene (reference sequence). CDR3: CASTSGTSGYNEQFF. CDR3 nucleotides: TGTGCCAGCACCTCCGGGACTAGCGGTTACAATGAGCAGTTCTTC.

This clonotype was picked up a small number of times. The chain uses TRBV7-2 and TRBJ1-3; possibly TRBD1 for D (5 bases). The germline V gene encodes CDR1 SGHTA and CDR2 FQGNSA. Deletions cut 4 bases from V and 2 bases from J, with 9 bases between. The CDR3 totals 14 residues. The CDR3 DNA reads as TGTGCCAGCAGCTCCGACAGCACTGGAAACACCATATATTTT. Its protein product is CASSSDSTGNTIYF.

The V call is TRBV5-1, the J call TRBJ2-3; TRBD1 is a possible D gene (6 bases). Germline V CDR1 and CDR2: SGHRS, YFSETQ. This CDR3 is built from 17 residues. The V end lost 4 bases, the J end lost 4 bases, and 22 bases lay between the germline ends. The CDR3 is CASSPRDTTKDADTQYF. The CDR3 DNA sequence: TGCGCCAGCAGCCCCCGGGACACGACAAAAGATGCAGATACGCAGTATTTT.

The chain links TRBV7-6 to TRBJ2-7; D tentatively reads TRBD1 or TRBD2 (5 bases each). V lost 3 bases and J 4 bases, leaving 13 bases between the germline ends. The CDR3 is made up of 14 amino acids. Per the germline V gene, CDR1 is SGHVS and CDR2 is FNYEAQ. The CDR3 loop reads CASSFGTQGYEQYF. CDR3 DNA sequence: TGTGCCAGCAGCTTTGGGACCCAAGGATACGAGCAGTACTTC. The full variable domain, completed using reference TRBV7-6 and TRBJ2-7, is GAGVSQSPRYKVTKRGQDVALRCDPISGHVSLYWYRQALGQGPEFLTYFNYEAQQDKSGLPNDRFSAERPEGSISTLTIQRTEQRDSAMYRCASSFGTQGYEQYFGPGTRLTVT.

The V gene is TRBV7-3, the J gene TRBJ2-5; D assignment may be TRBD1 or TRBD2 (6 bases each). Trimming left V 5 bases short and J 3 bases short, with 13 bases between. CDR1 is SGHTA and CDR2 is FQGTGA in the germline V gene. The CDR3 runs 14 residues. The CDR3 is CASSPGAGEETQYF. The CDR3 region has the DNA TGTGCCAGCAGCCCGGGGGCAGGGGAAGAGACCCAGTACTTC.

Only a few counts were recorded for this clonotype. CDR3: CASSSDRAEAFF. In nucleotides, the CDR3 is TGTGCCAGCAGCTCGGACCGGGCTGAAGCTTTCTTT. This chain uses TRBV7-9 with TRBJ1-1; D is unclear. CDR1 is SEHNR, CDR2 FQNEAQ, per germline (reference sequence). Deletions cut 4 bases from V and 6 bases from J, with 9 bases between. This CDR3 is built from 12 residues.

In the case of this clonotype: The junction departs from germline at one end; a sequencing error may be responsible. The chain is built from TRBV4-3 and TRBJ2-1, with TRBD1 matching over 11 bases. The CDR3 is 18 amino acids. Germline CDR1 LGHNA, CDR2 YSLEER. CDR3: CASSLGQGAPPNYNELFF. The DNA for the CDR3 is TGCGCCAGCAGCCTCGGACAGGGGGCCCCTCCTAACTACAATGAGCTGTTCTTC.

This clonotype turned up a few times. The chain recombines TRBV6-5 with TRBJ2-5; D is possibly TRBD1 or TRBD2 (5 bases each). V lost 0 bases and J lost 9, with 14 bases in between. The CDR3 runs to 14 residues. In germline, CDR1 is MNHEY, CDR2 SVGAGI. CDR3 sequence reads: CASSYSGTRSPQYF. CDR3 coding DNA: TGTGCCAGCAGTTACTCCGGGACCCGCTCGCCCCAGTACTTC.

Concerning this clonotype: An end of the junction does not agree with germline; a read error may underlie this. The chain employs TRBV29-1 and TRBJ1-2; D unresolved. Germline CDR1 reads SQVTM; CDR2 reads ANQGSEA. This CDR3 has 10 amino acids. CDR3 sequence: CSVEYQPGFF. In nucleotides, the CDR3 is TGCAGCGTGGAGTATCAGCCTGGGTTCTTC.

The chain joins TRBV5-1 to TRBJ2-1; 12 bases line up with TRBD2. This CDR3 comprises 17 residues. CDR1 and CDR2 from the germline V gene are SGHRS and YFSETQ. With V trimmed by 3 bases and J by 7 bases, 11 bases remained unmatched. The CDR3 reads CASSSKSPSGGANEQFF. The CDR3, as DNA: TGCGCCAGCAGCTCGAAGTCTCCTAGCGGGGGGGCTAATGAGCAGTTCTTC. The complete variable domain, with remaining parts taken from reference TRBV5-1 and TRBJ2-1, reads KAGVTQTPRYLIKTRGQQVTLSCSPISGHRSVSWYQQTPGQGLQFLFEYFSETQRNKGNFPGRFSGRQFSNSRSEMNVSTLELGDSALYLCASSSKSPSGGANEQFFGPGTRLTVL.

This clonotype was detected only a few times. The chain is built from TRBV15 and TRBJ1-6; TRBD1 might be the D (6 bases). Per germline, CDR1 LNHNV and CDR2 YYDKDF (reference sequence). The CDR3 totals 18 residues. The germline V and J ends were trimmed by 1 base and 11 bases, with 24 bases remaining between them. The CDR3 reads CATSRGGPRGTVSAPLHF. As DNA, the CDR3 is TGTGCCACCAGCAGAGGGGGACCCAGGGGTACGGTGTCTGCACCCCTCCACTTT.

This clonotype was picked up a small number of times. This sequence joins TRBV4-1 and TRBJ1-1; weak D call: TRBD1 (6 bases). Germline V lookup: CDR1 MGHRA, CDR2 YSYEKL. The V end was cut by 0 bases, the J end by 1 base, with 9 bases between. The CDR3 consists of 15 residues. The CDR3 DNA reads TGCGCCAGCAGCCAAGAGATGACAGGGAACACTGAAGCTTTCTTT. This codes for CASSQEMTGNTEAFF.

The sample holds a few counts of this clonotype. This rearrangement joins TRBV2 to TRBJ1-6; 8 bases match TRBD1. The V segment lost 5 bases and the J segment 5 bases; nucleotides outside the gene matches: 5. The CDR3 loop spans 15 amino acids. In germline, CDR1 is SNHLY, CDR2 FYNNEI. CDR3 bases: TGTGCCAGCAGTCCCCTGGGACAGGATAATTCACCCCTCCACTTT. Translated: CASSPLGQDNSPLHF.

In its sample, this clonotype was seen a few times. The rearrangement uses TRBV24-1 and TRBJ2-3; 10 bases are shared with TRBD2. Germline V gives CDR1 KGHDR, CDR2 SFDVKD. The J segment lost 2 bases and the V segment lost 4 bases, leaving 11 bases of the junction unmatched. CDR3 length: 18 residues. As DNA, the CDR3 is TGTGCCACCAGTGAAGGAGGGAGGACTAGCGGCTTCACAGATACGCAGTATTTT. This codes for CATSEGGRTSGFTDTQYF.

This clonotype was observed once. J is TRBJ1-3 and V is TRBV4-3; D uncertain. Looked up from germline, CDR1 is LGHNA and CDR2 is YSLEER. With 0 bases removed from V and 4 bases from J, the gap between germline ends came to 10 bases. CDR3 length equals 15 residues. Here the CDR3 reads CASSQDGSLGNTIYF. In DNA, the CDR3 is TGCGCCAGCAGCCAAGATGGGTCACTGGGAAACACCATATATTTT.

The chain joins TRBV5-1 to TRBJ2-5, with D tentatively TRBD1 (5 bases). The CDR3 runs to 15 residues. Germline values: CDR1 SGHRS, CDR2 YFSETQ. V was cut by 1 base and J by 5 bases, with 15 bases left in between. CDR3 sequence: CASSLPFRDGETQYF. As DNA, the CDR3 is TGCGCCAGCAGCTTGCCGTTCAGGGATGGGGAGACCCAGTACTTC.

A few counts support this clonotype. This CDR3 reads CASTAAGGADRGAFF. The CDR3 nucleotides read TGTGCCAGCACCGCAGCAGGGGGGGCGGATCGTGGAGCTTTCTTT. The chain joins TRBV6-5 to TRBJ1-1, with 7 bases identical to TRBD1. V lost 7 bases to trimming and J lost 10 bases; unmatched junction nucleotides: 18. The V gene's germline CDR1 is MNHEY and CDR2 SVGAGI. This CDR3 has 15 amino acids.

The V call is TRBV11-2, the J call TRBJ2-2; 7 bases match TRBD1. Trimming at V came to 2 bases and at J to 7 bases, leaving 13 bases not matched to a gene. This CDR3 has 17 amino acids. The V gene's germline CDR1 is SGHAT and CDR2 FQNNGV. CDR3 loop: CASSLTPTGTWDGELFF. CDR3 nucleotide sequence: TGTGCCAGCAGCTTAACCCCGACAGGGACCTGGGACGGGGAGCTGTTTTTT.

Turning to this clonotype: One junction end disagrees with the germline gene, perhaps due to a read error. V gene TRBV4-2 combines with J gene TRBJ2-1; D tentatively reads TRBD1 or TRBD2 (6 bases each). Per the germline V gene, CDR1 is LGHNA and CDR2 is YNFKEQ. The CDR3 length is 17 residues. The chain's CDR3 is CASSKDWGAPSYNEQFF. DNA for the CDR3: TGTGCCAGCAGCAAAGATTGGGGGGCCCCATCCTACAATGAGCAGTTCTTC.

The V call is TRBV6-5, the J call TRBJ2-7; tentative D call: TRBD1 (5 bases). The CDR3 sequence is 14 residues long. Germline V gene sequence: CDR1 MNHEY, CDR2 SVGAGI. V was cut by 4 bases and J by 2 bases, with 12 bases left in between. DNA of the CDR3: TGTGCCAGCAGTTTAGACAGCCCGACCTACGAGCAGTACTTC. Amino acid sequence: CASSLDSPTYEQYF.